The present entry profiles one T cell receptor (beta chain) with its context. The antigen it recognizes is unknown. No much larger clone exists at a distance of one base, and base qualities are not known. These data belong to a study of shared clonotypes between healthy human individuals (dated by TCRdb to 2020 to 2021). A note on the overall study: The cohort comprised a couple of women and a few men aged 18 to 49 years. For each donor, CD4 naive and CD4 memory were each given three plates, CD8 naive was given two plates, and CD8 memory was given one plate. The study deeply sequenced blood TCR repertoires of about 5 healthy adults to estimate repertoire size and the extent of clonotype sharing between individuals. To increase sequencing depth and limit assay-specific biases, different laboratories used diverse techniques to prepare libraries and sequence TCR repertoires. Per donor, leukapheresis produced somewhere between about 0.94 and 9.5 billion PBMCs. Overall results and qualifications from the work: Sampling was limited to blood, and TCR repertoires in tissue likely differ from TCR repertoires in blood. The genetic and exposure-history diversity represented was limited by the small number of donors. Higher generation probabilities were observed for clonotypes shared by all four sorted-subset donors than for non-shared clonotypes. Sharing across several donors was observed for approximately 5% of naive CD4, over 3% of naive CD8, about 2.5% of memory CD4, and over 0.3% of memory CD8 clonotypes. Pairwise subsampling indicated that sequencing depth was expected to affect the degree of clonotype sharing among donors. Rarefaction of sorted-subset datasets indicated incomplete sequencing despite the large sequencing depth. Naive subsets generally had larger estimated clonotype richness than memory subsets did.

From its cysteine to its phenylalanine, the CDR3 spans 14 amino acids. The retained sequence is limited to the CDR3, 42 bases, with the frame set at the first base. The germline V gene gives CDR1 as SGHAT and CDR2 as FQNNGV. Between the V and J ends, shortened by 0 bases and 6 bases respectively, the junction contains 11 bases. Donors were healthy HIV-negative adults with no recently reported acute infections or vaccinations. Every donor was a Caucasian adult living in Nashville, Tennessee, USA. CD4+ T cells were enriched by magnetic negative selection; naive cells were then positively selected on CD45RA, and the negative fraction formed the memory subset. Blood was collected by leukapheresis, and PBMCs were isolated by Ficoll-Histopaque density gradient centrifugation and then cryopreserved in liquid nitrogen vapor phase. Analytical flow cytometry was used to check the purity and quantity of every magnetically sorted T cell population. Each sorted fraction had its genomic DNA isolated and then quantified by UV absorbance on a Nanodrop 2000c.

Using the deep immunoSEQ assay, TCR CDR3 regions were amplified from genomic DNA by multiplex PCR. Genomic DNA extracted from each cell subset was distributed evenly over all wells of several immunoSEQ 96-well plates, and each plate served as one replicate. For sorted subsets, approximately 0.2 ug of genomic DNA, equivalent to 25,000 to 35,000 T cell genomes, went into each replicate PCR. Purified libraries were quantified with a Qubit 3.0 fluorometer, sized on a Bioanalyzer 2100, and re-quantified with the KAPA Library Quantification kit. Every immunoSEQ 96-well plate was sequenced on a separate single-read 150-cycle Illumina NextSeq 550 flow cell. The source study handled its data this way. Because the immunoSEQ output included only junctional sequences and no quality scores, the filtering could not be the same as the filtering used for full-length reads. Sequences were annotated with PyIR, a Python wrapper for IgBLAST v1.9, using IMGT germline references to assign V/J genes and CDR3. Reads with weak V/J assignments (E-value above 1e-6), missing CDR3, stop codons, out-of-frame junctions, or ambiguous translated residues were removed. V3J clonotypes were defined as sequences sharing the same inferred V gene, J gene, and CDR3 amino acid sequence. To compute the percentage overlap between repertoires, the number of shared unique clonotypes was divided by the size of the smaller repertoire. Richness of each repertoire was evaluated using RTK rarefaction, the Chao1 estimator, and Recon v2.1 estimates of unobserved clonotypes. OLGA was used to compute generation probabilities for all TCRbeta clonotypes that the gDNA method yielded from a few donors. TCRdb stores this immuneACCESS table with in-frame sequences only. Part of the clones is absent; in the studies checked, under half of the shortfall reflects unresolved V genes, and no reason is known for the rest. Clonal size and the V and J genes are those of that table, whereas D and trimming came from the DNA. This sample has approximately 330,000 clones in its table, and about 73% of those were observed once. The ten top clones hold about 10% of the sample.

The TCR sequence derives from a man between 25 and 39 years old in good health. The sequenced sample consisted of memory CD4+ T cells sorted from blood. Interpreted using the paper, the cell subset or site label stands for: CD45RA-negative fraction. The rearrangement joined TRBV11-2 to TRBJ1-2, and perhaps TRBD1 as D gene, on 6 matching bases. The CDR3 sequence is CASSLDTGGDGYTF. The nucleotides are TGTGCCAGCAGCTTAGATACCGGGGGCGATGGCTACACCTTC. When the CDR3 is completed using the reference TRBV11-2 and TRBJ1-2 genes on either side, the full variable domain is EAGVAQSPRYKIIEKRQSVAFWCNPISGHATLYWYQQILGQGPKLLIQFQNNGVVDDSQLPKDRFSAERLKGVDSTLKIQPAKLEDSAVYLCASSLDTGGDGYTFGSGTRLTVV.